Listed below are T cell receptor beta chains from one sample, sequenced in a study of neurological immune-mediated disorders. One entry per CDR3 protein, called by TCRdb with MiXCR from the 5' RACE reads. The sample consists of 40,000 to 50,000 distinct CDR3 sequences, more than 2% of them appearing once. The sequenced sample consisted of PBMCs. These receptors originate from a man under 40 with multiple sclerosis. Each CDR3 is given with its conserved first and last residue. The D gene is left open where the match is weak. The size entry gives how often the clone was seen (once, few, many) or a class if it is expanded.

V gene	J gene	D gene	clone size	CDR3 DNA	CDR3 protein
TRBV20-1	TRBJ2-7	TRBD2	many	TGCAGTGCTATGGGACTAGCGGTCTCCTACGAGCAGTACTTC	CSAMGLAVSYEQYF
TRBV12-3/TRBV12-4	TRBJ2-2	NA	many	TGTGCCAGCAGTTTTTCGGTCAGACTGACCCCCTTCGGCGGGGAGCTGTTTTTT	CASSFSVRLTPFGGELFF
TRBV5-1	TRBJ2-7	NA	many	TGCGCCAGCAGCCCAGGCGAGGGGTTGAACTACTACGAGCAGTACTTC	CASSPGEGLNYYEQYF
TRBV7-2	TRBJ2-7	TRBD2	many	TGTGCCAGCAGCTTGACTAGCGGGGGAGGCGAGCAGTACTTC	CASSLTSGGGEQYF
TRBV20-1	TRBJ2-3	NA	many	TGCAGTGCTTGGGAGGGGGCTGAACGAATTGTGGATACGCAGTATTTT	CSAWEGAERIVDTQYF
TRBV20-1	TRBJ1-5	NA	many	TGCAGTGCCGGAGGGGGGAGTCTGGGTCAGCCCCAGCATTTT	CSAGGGSLGQPQHF
TRBV7-2	TRBJ2-1	TRBD2	many	TGTGCCAGCAGGTCGACGGGACTAGCCAACAATGAGCAGTTCTTC	CASRSTGLANNEQFF
TRBV6-5	TRBJ1-5	NA	many	TGTGCCAGCAGCGTACGGGTGACAGTTTATAGCAATCAGCCCCAGCATTTT	CASSVRVTVYSNQPQHF
TRBV9	TRBJ1-6	NA	many	TGTGCCAGCAGCGTAGGAGGTTCACCCCTCCACTTT	CASSVGGSPLHF
TRBV15	TRBJ2-1	TRBD2	many	TGTGCCACCAGCAGGGCAAGTAGCGGGGGGGCCGAGTTCTTC	CATSRASSGGAEFF
TRBV7-9	TRBJ1-2	NA	many	TGTGCCAGCGGTGGGTTATCTAACTATGGCTACACCTTC	CASGGLSNYGYTF
TRBV2	TRBJ2-7	NA	many	TGTGCCAGCGGGAGAGGCGAGCAGTACTTC	CASGRGEQYF
TRBV6-6	TRBJ1-1	TRBD1	many	TGTGCCAGCAGTTACTCGCACAGGGGGAAGGCTGAAGCTTTCTTT	CASSYSHRGKAEAFF
TRBV20-1	TRBJ2-7	NA	many	TGCAGTGCTAGACAGAGCTCCTACGAGCAGTACTTC	CSARQSSYEQYF
TRBV3-1	TRBJ2-1	NA	many	TGTGCCAGCAGCTCCTACAATGAGCAGTTCTTC	CASSSYNEQFF
TRBV20-1	TRBJ1-2	NA	many	TGCAGTGCTCCGACGACAGGAACTTATGGCTACACCTTC	CSAPTTGTYGYTF
TRBV6-5	TRBJ1-4	NA	many	TGTGCCAGCTCCGAAGGCGGGGGGGGTGAAAAACTGTTTTTT	CASSEGGGGEKLFF
TRBV11-2	TRBJ2-2	NA	many	TGTGCCAGCAGCTTAATAGCGGAGAACACCGGGGAGCTGTTTTTT	CASSLIAENTGELFF
TRBV24-1	TRBJ1-5	NA	many	TGTGCCACCAGGGCTGGGGGTATCAATCAGCCCCAGCATTTT	CATRAGGINQPQHF
TRBV5-1	TRBJ2-1	TRBD2	many	TGCGCCAGCAGCTTTCCGGGGGGACCCTACAATGAGCAGTTCTTC	CASSFPGGPYNEQFF
TRBV20-1	TRBJ2-1	TRBD2	few	TGCAGTGCTAGAGATCGGGGCTTTAGCGGGATAGATGAGCAGTTCTTC	CSARDRGFSGIDEQFF
TRBV5-6	TRBJ1-3	NA	many	TGTGCCAGCAGCTTAGTTGGACAGCGCTCTGGAAACACCATATATTTT	CASSLVGQRSGNTIYF
TRBV5-1	TRBJ2-7	NA	many	TGCGCCAGCAGAGACGGACCAGATCCATACGAGCAGTACTTC	CASRDGPDPYEQYF
TRBV5-5	TRBJ1-2	NA	many	TGTGCCAGCAGTCAGGAGCAGGGGCCGGTTCCTAACTATGGCTACACCTTC	CASSQEQGPVPNYGYTF
TRBV5-1	TRBJ2-1	NA	many	TGCGCCAGCAGCGTCAGGAGACAGAACTTAAATTCCTACAATGAGCAGTTCTTC	CASSVRRQNLNSYNEQFF
TRBV29-1	TRBJ2-7	NA	many	TGCAGCGTTCGAGGGGTCTACGAGCAGTACTTC	CSVRGVYEQYF
TRBV7-2	TRBJ1-1	NA	many	TGTGCCAGCAGCCTACAGGGTTATTTGACTGAAGCTTTCTTT	CASSLQGYLTEAFF
TRBV20-1	TRBJ2-7	NA	many	TGCAGTGCTAGAGTCCTAGCATATAACTACGAGCAGTACTTC	CSARVLAYNYEQYF
TRBV20-1	TRBJ2-3	TRBD1	many	TGCAGTGCCACCGACAGGGGATCTCACACAGATACGCAGTATTTT	CSATDRGSHTDTQYF
TRBV7-2	TRBJ1-4	NA	many	TGTGCCAGCAGCCCAAGGGGCAGGGTAACAACTAATGAAAAACTGTTTTTT	CASSPRGRVTTNEKLFF
TRBV5-1	TRBJ1-2	NA	many	TGCGCCAGCAGCTTTCAAGATAACTATGGCTACACCTTC	CASSFQDNYGYTF
TRBV5-5	TRBJ2-1	NA	many	TGTGCCAGCAGCTTGTGGAGGGAGACAGGGTTATGGGACAATGAGCAGTTCTTC	CASSLWRETGLWDNEQFF
TRBV7-3	TRBJ2-3	NA	many	TGTGCCAGCAGCAACACAGGGGAGGGCACAGATACGCAGTATTTT	CASSNTGEGTDTQYF
TRBV7-9	TRBJ1-1	NA	many	TGTGCCAGCAGCGCGACAGGGAACACTGAAGCTTTCTTT	CASSATGNTEAFF
TRBV27	TRBJ1-1	NA	many	TGTGCCAGCAGTTTCCGGAGAAACACTGAAGCTTTCTTT	CASSFRRNTEAFF
TRBV7-2	TRBJ2-1	NA	many	TGTGCCAGCAGCTTAGGGCCGGTGAGCCCGTCCTACAATGAGCAGTTCTTC	CASSLGPVSPSYNEQFF
TRBV5-5	TRBJ1-4	NA	many	TGTGCCAGCAGCCGAATGGCTGGAAGAAGTAATGAAAAACTGTTTTTT	CASSRMAGRSNEKLFF
TRBV6-6	TRBJ1-2	TRBD1	many	TGTGCCAGCAAGGCCGGGACAGGGCGCTATGGCTACACCTTC	CASKAGTGRYGYTF
TRBV27	TRBJ1-5	NA	many	TGTGCCAGCAGTTTATTCAGCGGGGGCGAGAATCAGCCCCAGCATTTT	CASSLFSGGENQPQHF
TRBV20-1	TRBJ2-7	NA	few	TGCAGTGCTAGAGATTTGGGCGGAGTCGAGCAGTACTTC	CSARDLGGVEQYF
TRBV2	TRBJ1-5	NA	many	TGTGCCAGCAGTCTTAATCAGCCCCAGCATTTT	CASSLNQPQHF
TRBV15	TRBJ2-3	NA	many	TGTGCCACCAGCATTACTGGGGAGGCAGATACGCAGTATTTT	CATSITGEADTQYF
TRBV20-1	TRBJ2-1	NA	few	TGCAGTGCCACGGAGGGGCCTAGCGCGAGCTCCTACAATGAGCAGTTCTTC	CSATEGPSASSYNEQFF
TRBV20-1	TRBJ2-5	NA	many	TGCAGTGCTAGAGGTGGGAGCAGCCAAGAGACCCAGTACTTC	CSARGGSSQETQYF
TRBV7-8	TRBJ2-5	TRBD2	many	TGTGCCAGCAGCTTAGAAACTAGCGGGGGGGTGAAGACCCAGTACTTC	CASSLETSGGVKTQYF
TRBV7-9	TRBJ2-5	NA	many	TGTGCCAGCAGCCCCTCCTCTGGGGAGACCCAGTACTTC	CASSPSSGETQYF
TRBV7-6	TRBJ1-1	TRBD1	many	TGTGCCAGCAGCCCGACACCGGGACAGGGCACTGAAGCTTTCTTT	CASSPTPGQGTEAFF